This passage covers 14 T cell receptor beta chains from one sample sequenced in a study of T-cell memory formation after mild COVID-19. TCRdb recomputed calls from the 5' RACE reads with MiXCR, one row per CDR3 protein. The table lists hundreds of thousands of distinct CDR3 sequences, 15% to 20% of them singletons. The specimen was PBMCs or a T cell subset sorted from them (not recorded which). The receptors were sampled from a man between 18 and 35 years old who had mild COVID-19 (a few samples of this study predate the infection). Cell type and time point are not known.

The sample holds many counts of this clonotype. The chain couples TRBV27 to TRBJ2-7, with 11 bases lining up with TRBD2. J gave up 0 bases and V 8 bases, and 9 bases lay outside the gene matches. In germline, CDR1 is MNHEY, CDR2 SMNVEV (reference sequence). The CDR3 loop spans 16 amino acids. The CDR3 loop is CASASGLAGGSYEQYV. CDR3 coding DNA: TGTGCCAGCGCATCCGGGCTAGCGGGGGGCTCCTACGAGCAGTACGTC.

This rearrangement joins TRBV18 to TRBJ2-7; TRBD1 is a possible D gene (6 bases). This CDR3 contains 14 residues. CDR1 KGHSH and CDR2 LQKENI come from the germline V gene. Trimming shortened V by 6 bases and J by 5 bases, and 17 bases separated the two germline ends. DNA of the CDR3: TGTGCCAGCTCGTCAGCAGGGGCCATCGACGAGCAGTACTTC. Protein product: CASSSAGAIDEQYF.

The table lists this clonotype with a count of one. In DNA form, the CDR3 reads TGTGCCAGCAGGCTACCGGGACACGACACCGGGGAGCTGTTTTTT. It specifies CASRLPGHDTGELFF. The chain combines TRBV12-3 or TRBV12-4 with TRBJ2-2; D perhaps matches TRBD1 (6 bases). Trimming took 6 bases from V and 3 from J, leaving 14 bases between them. The CDR3 spans 15 residues.

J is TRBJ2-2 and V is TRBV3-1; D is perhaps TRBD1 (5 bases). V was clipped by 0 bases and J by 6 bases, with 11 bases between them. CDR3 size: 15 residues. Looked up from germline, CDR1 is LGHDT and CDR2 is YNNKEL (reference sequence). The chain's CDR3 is CASSQDQTRAGELFF. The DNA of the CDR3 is TGTGCCAGCAGCCAAGATCAGACCAGGGCCGGGGAGCTGTTTTTT.

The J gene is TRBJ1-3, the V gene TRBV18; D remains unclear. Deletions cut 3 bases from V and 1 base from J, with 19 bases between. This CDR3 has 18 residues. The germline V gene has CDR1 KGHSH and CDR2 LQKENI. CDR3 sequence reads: CASSPVGRGDLSGNTIYF. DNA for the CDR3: TGTGCCAGCTCACCGGTCGGGCGGGGAGATCTATCTGGAAACACCATATATTTT.

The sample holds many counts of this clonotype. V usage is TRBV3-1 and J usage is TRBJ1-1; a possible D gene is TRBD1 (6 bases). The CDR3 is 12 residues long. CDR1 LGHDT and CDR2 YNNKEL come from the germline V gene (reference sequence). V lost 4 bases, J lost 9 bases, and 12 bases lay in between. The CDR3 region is CASSPQGGKAFF. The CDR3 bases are TGTGCCAGCAGCCCCCAAGGGGGAAAAGCTTTCTTT.

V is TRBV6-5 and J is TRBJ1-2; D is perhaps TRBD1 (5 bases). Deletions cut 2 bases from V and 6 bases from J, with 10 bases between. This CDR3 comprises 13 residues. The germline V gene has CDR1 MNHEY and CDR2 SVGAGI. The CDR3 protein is CASSYEGIDGYTF. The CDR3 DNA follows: TGTGCCAGCAGTTACGAGGGGATAGATGGCTACACCTTC.

CDR3 in DNA: TGCGCCAGCAGCCAAGATCGTAAGGAGACCCAGTACTTC. Translation gives CASSQDRKETQYF. This chain joins TRBV4-1 and TRBJ2-5; D is undetermined. The CDR3 loop spans 13 amino acids. Trimming cost V 0 bases and J 5 bases, with 7 bases left between them. CDR1 is MGHRA, CDR2 YSYEKL, per germline.

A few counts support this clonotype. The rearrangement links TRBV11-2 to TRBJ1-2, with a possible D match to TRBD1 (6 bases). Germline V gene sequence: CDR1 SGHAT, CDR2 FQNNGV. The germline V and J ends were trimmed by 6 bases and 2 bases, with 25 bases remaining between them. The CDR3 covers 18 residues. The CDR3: CASSRFMDRLIRNYGYTF. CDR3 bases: TGTGCCAGCAGTCGCTTTATGGACAGACTAATTAGAAACTATGGCTACACCTTC.

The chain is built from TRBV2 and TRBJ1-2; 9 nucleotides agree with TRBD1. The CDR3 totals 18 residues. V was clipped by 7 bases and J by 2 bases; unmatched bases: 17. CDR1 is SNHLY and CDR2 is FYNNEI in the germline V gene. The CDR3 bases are TGTGCCAGCACACGCAAGACAGGGGGGTTAGTCGTCAACTATGGCTACACCTTC. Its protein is CASTRKTGGLVVNYGYTF.

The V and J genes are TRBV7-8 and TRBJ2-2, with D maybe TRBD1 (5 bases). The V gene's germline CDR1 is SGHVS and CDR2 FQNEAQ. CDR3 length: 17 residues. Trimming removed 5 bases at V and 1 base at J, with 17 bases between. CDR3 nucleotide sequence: TGTGCCAGCAGCCCATGGCTGGAGACAGTGAACACCGGGGAGCTGTTTTTT. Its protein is CASSPWLETVNTGELFF.

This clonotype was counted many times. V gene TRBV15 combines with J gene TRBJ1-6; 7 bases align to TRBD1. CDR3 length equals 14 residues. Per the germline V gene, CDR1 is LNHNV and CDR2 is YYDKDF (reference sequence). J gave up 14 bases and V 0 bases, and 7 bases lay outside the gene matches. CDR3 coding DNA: TGTGCCACCAGCAGAGATCGACAGGGTCCGTCCCTCCACTTT. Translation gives CATSRDRQGPSLHF.

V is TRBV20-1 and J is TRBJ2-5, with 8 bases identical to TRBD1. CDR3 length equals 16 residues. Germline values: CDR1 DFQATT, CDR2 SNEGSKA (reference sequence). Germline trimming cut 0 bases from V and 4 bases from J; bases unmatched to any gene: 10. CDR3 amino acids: CSARDFRGRGRETQYF. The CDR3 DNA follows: TGCAGTGCTAGAGATTTCCGTGGCAGGGGGCGAGAGACCCAGTACTTC.

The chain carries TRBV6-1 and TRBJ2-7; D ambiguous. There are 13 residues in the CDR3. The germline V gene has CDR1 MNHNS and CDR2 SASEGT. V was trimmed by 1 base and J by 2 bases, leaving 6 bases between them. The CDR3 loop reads CASSEGPAYEQYF. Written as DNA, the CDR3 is TGTGCCAGCAGTGAAGGTCCTGCCTACGAGCAGTACTTC.